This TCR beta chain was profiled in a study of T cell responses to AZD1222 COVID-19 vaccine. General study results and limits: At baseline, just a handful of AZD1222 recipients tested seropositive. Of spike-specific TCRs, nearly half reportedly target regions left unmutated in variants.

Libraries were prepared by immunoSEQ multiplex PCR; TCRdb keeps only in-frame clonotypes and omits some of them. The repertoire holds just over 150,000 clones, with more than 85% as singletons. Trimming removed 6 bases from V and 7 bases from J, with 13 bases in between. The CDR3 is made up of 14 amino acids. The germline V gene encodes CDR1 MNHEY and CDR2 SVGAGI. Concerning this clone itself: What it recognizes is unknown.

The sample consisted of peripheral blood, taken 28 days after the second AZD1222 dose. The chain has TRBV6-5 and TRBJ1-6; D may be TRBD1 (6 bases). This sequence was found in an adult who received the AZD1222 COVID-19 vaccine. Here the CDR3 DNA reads TGTGCCAGCAGGGAGGGACACCGAAATTCACCCCTCCACTTT. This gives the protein CASREGHRNSPLHF.